This T cell receptor beta chain was identified during a study of blood T cell repertoires in COVID-19. In the study overall: Sites across the United States, Italy and Spain contributed samples from acute and convalescent COVID-19. PBMCs, B-cell-depleted T cells, or T cells provided the cDNA or gDNA that made up the material.

Sequenced by immunoSEQ multiplex PCR; TCRdb stores in-frame clones only, minus some. The table shows 200,000 to 250,000 clones, with about nine tenths occurring only once. Germline V lookup: CDR1 SGHAT, CDR2 FQNNGV. V dropped 5 bases and J dropped 2 bases, with 13 bases sitting between them. This CDR3 has 15 residues. This clonotype was sampled from a man in his fifties or sixties with acute or convalescent COVID-19. The sample consisted of peripheral blood. The chain has TRBV11-2 and TRBJ2-1; D uncertain. CDR3 in amino acids: CASSLLPQAYNEQFF. CDR3 bases: TGTGCCAGCAGCCTCCTTCCCCAGGCCTACAATGAGCAGTTCTTC.